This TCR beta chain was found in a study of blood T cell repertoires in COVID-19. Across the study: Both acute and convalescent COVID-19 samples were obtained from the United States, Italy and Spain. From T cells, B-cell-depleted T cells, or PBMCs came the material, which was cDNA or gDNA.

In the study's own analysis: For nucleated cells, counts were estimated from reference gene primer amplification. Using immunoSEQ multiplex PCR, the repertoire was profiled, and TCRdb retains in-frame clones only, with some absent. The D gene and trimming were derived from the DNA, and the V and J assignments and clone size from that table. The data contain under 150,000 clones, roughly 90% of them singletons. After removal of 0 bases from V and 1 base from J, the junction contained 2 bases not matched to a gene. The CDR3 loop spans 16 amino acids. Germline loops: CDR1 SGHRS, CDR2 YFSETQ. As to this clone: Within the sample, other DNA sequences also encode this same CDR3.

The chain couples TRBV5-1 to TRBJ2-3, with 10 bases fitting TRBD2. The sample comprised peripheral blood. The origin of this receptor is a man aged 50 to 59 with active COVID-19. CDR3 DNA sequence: TGCGCCAGCAGCTTGGGGGGGACTAGCGGCACAGATACGCAGTATTTT. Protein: CASSLGGTSGTDTQYF. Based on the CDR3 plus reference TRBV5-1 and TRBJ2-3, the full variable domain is KAGVTQTPRYLIKTRGQQVTLSCSPISGHRSVSWYQQTPGQGLQFLFEYFSETQRNKGNFPGRFSGRQFSNSRSEMNVSTLELGDSALYLCASSLGGTSGTDTQYFGPGTRLTVL.